Presented here are 8 T cell receptor beta chains from one specimen sequenced in a study of radiotherapy plus CTLA-4 blockade in lung cancer. Clones were sequenced by immunoSEQ multiplex PCR, and TCRdb holds only the in-frame ones, with some missing. The data contain some 110,000 clones, roughly 80% of them seen just once; the ten biggest clones take up 5% to 5.5%. The sequencing used peripheral blood, collected from a patient treated with radiotherapy plus ipilimumab. The origin of the receptors is a human donor with non-small cell lung cancer who had a partial response to radiotherapy plus ipilimumab.

The J gene is TRBJ2-3, the V gene TRBV6-5; 7 positions agree with TRBD2. Germline V CDR1 and CDR2: MNHEY, SVGAGI. The V gene end was trimmed by 5 bases and the J gene end by 1 base; junction bases not matched to a gene: 3. CDR3 length equals 14 residues. CDR3 protein: CASSIRGGTDTQYF. As DNA, the CDR3 is TGTGCCAGCAGTATCCGGGGGGGCACAGATACGCAGTATTTT.

The J gene is TRBJ2-7, the V gene TRBV28; tentatively, D is TRBD2 (6 bases). V was cut by 6 bases and J by 3 bases, with 12 bases left in between. CDR3 size: 13 residues. Germline CDR1 reads MDHEN; CDR2 reads SYDVKM. The CDR3, as DNA: TGTGCCAGCAGAGGGACTTCCTACTACGAGCAGTACGTC. Translated: CASRGTSYYEQYV.

The chain recombines TRBV5-4 with TRBJ2-5; no clear D. V was cut by 2 bases and J by 8 bases, with 22 bases left in between. CDR3 size: 16 residues. Germline-derived CDR1 and CDR2 are SGHNT and YYREEE (reference sequence). CDR3 in DNA: TGTGCCAGCAGCTTACCCGGTGGAGTAAAAACGGCAACCCAGTACTTC. Translation: CASSLPGGVKTATQYF.

The CDR3, as DNA: TGTGCCAGCAGTTCCAACAGGGGGCTCCCCTATGGCTACACCTTC. Protein: CASSSNRGLPYGYTF. V usage is TRBV11-1 and J usage is TRBJ1-2, with 9 bases matching TRBD1. The CDR3 is 15 amino acids. V shed 6 bases and J 4 bases; nucleotides not matched to a gene: 9. The germline V gene has CDR1 SGHAT and CDR2 FQDESV (reference sequence).

The CDR3 region is CASSGTSGRYTGELFF. The CDR3 DNA is TGTGCCAGCAGCGGTACTAGCGGGAGATACACCGGGGAGCTGTTTTTT. This sequence joins TRBV9 and TRBJ2-2; 11 bases align to TRBD2. Germline V gene data show CDR1 as SGDLS and CDR2 as YYNGEE. The junction had 4 bases not matched to a gene; V was cut back by 3 bases and J by 3 bases. The CDR3 spans 16 residues.

The chain has TRBV9 and TRBJ2-3; TRBD2 matches at 7 bases. V was clipped by 0 bases and J by 4 bases; unmatched bases: 8. This CDR3 has 16 residues. Germline CDR1 is SGDLS and CDR2 is YYNGEE. CDR3 sequence reads: CASSVVGGGPADTQYF. CDR3 bases: TGTGCCAGCAGCGTAGTTGGGGGAGGGCCGGCAGATACGCAGTATTTT.

This chain links TRBV6-1 with TRBJ1-1, with D maybe TRBD1 (5 bases). V was shortened by 5 bases and J by 3 bases, with 10 bases between the two germline ends. The CDR3 covers 13 residues. The germline gives CDR1 MNHNS, CDR2 SASEGT. The CDR3 sequence: CASSPRQHTEAFF. CDR3 nucleotide sequence: TGTGCCAGCAGTCCCCGACAGCACACTGAAGCTTTCTTT.

The gene calls are TRBV6-6 and TRBJ1-1; D is unclear. Trimming shortened V by 7 bases and J by 0 bases, and 9 bases separated the two germline ends. Germline loops: CDR1 MNHNY, CDR2 SVGAGI (reference sequence). CDR3 length: 13 amino acids. The CDR3 here is CASTHQVNTEAFF. The CDR3 DNA reads TGTGCCAGCACCCACCAGGTGAACACTGAAGCTTTCTTT.